This T cell receptor (beta chain) was retrieved from a study of shared clonotypes between healthy human individuals. Study-wide findings and caveats: Donor scarcity curtailed the genetic and exposure-history diversity represented herein.

Germline CDR1 reads KGHSH; CDR2 reads LQKENI. This CDR3 contains 12 residues. V dropped 6 bases and J dropped 11; count of bases not matched to a gene: 8. Of note for this clone: Its antigen is currently unknown.

When replicate PCRs were run on sorted subsets, they used about 200 ng DNA, approximately 33,000 T cell genomes. The data were produced by immunoSEQ multiplex PCR, yet TCRdb's version contains in-frame clones alone and is incomplete. The sample comprises roughly 2.6 million clones, roughly 92% of which are singletons, and roughly 0.15% rests with the top ten. This TCR derives from a man between 18 and 35 years old in good health. The chain is built from TRBV18 and TRBJ1-1; 8 positions agree with TRBD1. The sample was naive CD4+ T cells sorted from blood. Subset described: CD45RA+ positively selected. The CDR3 loop is CASSQTGAEAFF. The DNA of the CDR3 is TGTGCCAGCTCGCAGACAGGGGCGGAGGCTTTCTTT.